The clone carrying this T cell receptor beta chain showed up many times. Its target is not known. Germline CDR1 reads MNHEY; CDR2 reads SVGAGI. The V gene end was trimmed by 6 bases and the J gene end by 2 bases; junction bases not matched to a gene: 10. The CDR3 extends over 15 amino acids. The record originates from a study of neurological immune-mediated disorders. Overall study results and limits: Expansion of TCR clones was greatest in HTLV-1-associated myelopathy and smallest in multiple sclerosis, where it fell below that of healthy controls.

Stored at -80 C, 2 million PBMCs were the source of the unsorted libraries. Synthesis of cDNA was carried out by template-switch 5'RACE. The reaction used 10-nucleotide random UMIs. Each sequencing run yielded over 190 million TCR-beta sequences from 15-18 subjects. TCRdb re-derived calls from the 5' RACE reads in MiXCR, one entry per CDR3 protein. The sample carries about 46,000 distinct CDR3 sequences, 10% recorded once. The chain uses TRBV6-5 and TRBJ2-7, with 7 bases that match TRBD2. The source is a man between 65 and 80 years old with HTLV-1-associated myelopathy (HAM/TSP). The sequencing sample was made of PBMCs. The CDR3 DNA is TGTGCCAGCAGCATAGGGGAGGGTGGGGCCTACGAGCAGTACTTC. Protein product: CASSIGEGGAYEQYF.